This TCR beta chain was observed in a study of blood T cell repertoires in COVID-19. Study-wide background: Some COVID-19 samples were acute and others convalescent; all came from the United States, Italy and Spain. T cells, B-cell-depleted T cells, or PBMCs provided the cDNA or gDNA that served as material.

Study processing details: Amplification of reference gene primers was used by the study to estimate nucleated cell counts. The data were produced by immunoSEQ multiplex PCR, yet TCRdb's version contains in-frame clones alone and is incomplete. The V and J calls and the clone size are those of that table, but D and trimming were determined from the DNA. The sample holds roughly 92,000 clones, around 87% seen once. CDR3 length equals 16 residues. CDR1 and CDR2 from the germline V gene are SGHDN and FVKESK. V dropped 1 base and J dropped 4 bases, with 14 bases sitting between them. Sequenced: peripheral blood. This receptor was obtained from a human donor with acute or convalescent COVID-19. The donor label of this sample is uncertain. The chain carries TRBV14 and TRBJ1-3; D possibly corresponds to TRBD1 (5 bases). This CDR3 reads CASSQARGLSGNTIYF. As DNA, the CDR3 is TGTGCCAGCAGCCAAGCTAGGGGACTTAGCGGAAACACCATATATTTT.